Following are 25 T cell receptor beta chains from one sample sequenced in a study of T cells in Graves' hyperthyroidism and ophthalmopathy. RNA transcripts served as the template for amplifying TCR beta CDR3 regions. Researchers ran a first-round RT-PCR on the TCR CDR3 using the HTBI primer set. TCRdb processed the multiplex PCR reads anew with MiXCR; each CDR3 protein has one entry. This table holds 600,000 to 800,000 distinct CDR3 sequences, approximately 40% found once. The sample consisted of blood. The receptors stem from a woman aged 40 to 50 with Graves' hyperthyroidism.

About this clonotype: One junction end disagrees with the germline gene, perhaps due to a read error. The V call is TRBV7-9, the J call TRBJ1-1, with D uncertain. Germline CDR1 is SEHNR and CDR2 is FQNEAQ (reference sequence). CDR3 length: 12 amino acids. As DNA, the CDR3 is TGTGCCAGCAGCCTAGCGGGTTTTGGGGCTTTCTTT. This encodes CASSLAGFGAFF.

This clonotype has just a few counts. The chain joins TRBV4-3 to TRBJ1-1; D ambiguous. CDR1 and CDR2 from the germline V gene are LGHNA and YSLEER. The CDR3 loop spans 14 amino acids. V lost 2 bases and J lost 0, with 7 bases in between. The CDR3: CASSQSILNTEAFF. The CDR3 DNA follows: TGCGCCAGCAGCCAATCCATATTGAACACTGAAGCTTTCTTT.

A note on this clonotype: A much bigger clone sits one base away, suggesting this may be a read error. The V and J genes are TRBV20-1 and TRBJ2-7; D might be TRBD2 (7 bases). Germline assignment: CDR1 DFQATT and CDR2 SNEGSKA (reference sequence). CDR3 size: 15 residues. The CDR3 here is CSAEGSGGLIYGQYF. DNA for the CDR3: TGCAGTGCTGAAGGATCCGGGGGGCTGATCTACGGGCAGTACTTC.

As regards this clonotype: Since a much larger clone is just one base distant, this may be a read error. V gene TRBV20-1 combines with J gene TRBJ1-5; no clear D. There are 15 residues in the CDR3. Trimming took off 3 bases at V and 0 bases at J, with 12 bases between the two ends. The V gene's germline CDR1 is DFQATT and CDR2 SNEGSKA (reference sequence). CDR3 sequence reads: CSASREFYSNQPQHF. The CDR3 bases are TGCAGTGCTAGTCGAGAATTCTATAGCAATCAGCCCCAGCATTTT.

The chain combines TRBV7-2 with TRBJ2-6; D possibly corresponds to TRBD2 (6 bases). CDR3 length equals 15 residues. V was clipped by 0 bases and J by 5 bases, with 8 bases between them. Looked up from germline, CDR1 is SGHTA and CDR2 is FQGNSA. The CDR3: CASSLAGGWANVLTF. For the CDR3, the DNA is TGTGCCAGCAGCTTAGCGGGGGGTTGGGCCAACGTCCTGACTTTC.

The CDR3 nucleotides read TGTGCCAGCAGCCCCCTGGCCGGGCCGGCAGATACGCAGTATTTT. The encoded protein is CASSPLAGPADTQYF. The V gene is TRBV5-4, the J gene TRBJ2-3, with D unresolved. The V gene lost 4 bases and the J gene lost 4 bases, with 16 bases spanning the gap. Germline CDR1 is SGHNT and CDR2 is YYREEE (reference sequence). CDR3 size: 15 residues.

The V and J genes are TRBV6-1 and TRBJ2-2, with D perhaps TRBD1 (5 bases). The CDR3 has 13 amino acids. Germline V gene lookup returns CDR1 MNHNS and CDR2 SASEGT. Trimming stripped 5 bases from V and 10 bases from J, with 14 bases between. For the CDR3, the DNA is TGTGCCAGCAGTAGCAGGGTTGCCGAGGAGCTGTTTTTT. Its protein product is CASSSRVAEELFF.

This clonotype was seen at least ten times. CDR3: CASSPPDAPQYF. For the CDR3, the DNA is TGTGCCAGCAGCCCCCCCGATGCCCCCCAGTACTTC. The rearrangement joins TRBV12-3 or TRBV12-4 to TRBJ2-5; D is ambiguous. V lost 6 bases and J 9 bases, leaving 14 bases between the germline ends. The CDR3 has 12 amino acids.

This clonotype showed up many times. The chain joins TRBV4-3 to TRBJ2-5; 9 bases are shared with TRBD2. After removal of 0 bases from V and 3 bases from J, the junction contained 2 bases not matched to a gene. Germline V gene lookup returns CDR1 LGHNA and CDR2 YSLEER. The CDR3 loop spans 15 amino acids. The CDR3 DNA is TGCGCCAGCAGCCAAGAGGGCGGGAGGGAAGAGACCCAGTACTTC. Protein: CASSQEGGREETQYF.

This chain joins TRBV11-2 and TRBJ2-6, with 8 bases aligning to TRBD2. The CDR3 spans 20 residues. Germline lookup yields CDR1 SGHAT and CDR2 FQNNGV. J gave up 0 bases and V 4 bases, and 14 bases lay outside the gene matches. The CDR3 here is CASSSRPGLGMSSGANVLTF. As DNA, the CDR3 is TGTGCCAGCAGCTCGAGACCGGGACTAGGGATGAGCTCTGGGGCCAACGTCCTGACTTTC.

The chain uses TRBV28 and TRBJ1-2; no clear D. Between the trimmed V and J ends, which lost 8 bases and 2 bases, there was a span of 15 bases. The CDR3 runs 14 residues. The germline V gene encodes CDR1 MDHEN and CDR2 SYDVKM. CDR3 protein: CASVLGGVNYGYTF. The CDR3, as DNA: TGTGCCAGCGTCCTGGGTGGGGTGAACTATGGCTACACCTTC.

This chain uses TRBV9 with TRBJ2-7; perhaps TRBD2 as D (5 bases). The CDR3 extends over 13 amino acids. Germline V gives CDR1 SGDLS, CDR2 YYNGEE. The V gene lost 4 bases and the J gene lost 5 bases, with 13 bases spanning the gap. CDR3 protein: CASSLPPGDEQYF. The CDR3 DNA reads TGTGCCAGCAGCTTACCCCCCGGGGACGAGCAGTACTTC.

This clonotype came up many times. A junction end diverges from the germline sequence, so it may reflect a read error. The rearrangement uses TRBV10-3 and TRBJ2-6, with 9 bases lining up with TRBD1. The CDR3 is made up of 17 amino acids. Germline V gene lookup returns CDR1 ENHRY and CDR2 SYGVKD. The CDR3 spells CASGWTGDHSAANVLTF. Here the CDR3 DNA reads TGTGCCTCCGGTTGGACAGGGGACCACTCTGCGGCCAACGTCCTGACTTTC.

This clonotype was seen many times. The V gene is TRBV5-1, the J gene TRBJ1-2; no clear D. Germline assignment: CDR1 SGHRS and CDR2 YFSETQ. Trimming took 0 bases from V and 6 from J, leaving 9 bases between them. The CDR3 spans 13 residues. CDR3: CASSLAGQDGYTF. CDR3 sequence (DNA): TGCGCCAGCAGCTTGGCCGGGCAGGATGGCTACACCTTC.

The CDR3 reads CASRLGTGQGAQYF. The DNA for the CDR3 is TGTGCCAGCAGGTTGGGGACAGGGCAAGGGGCCCAGTACTTC. This rearrangement joins TRBV27 to TRBJ2-5, with 9 bases matching TRBD1. The length of the CDR3 is 14 residues. With V trimmed by 6 bases and J by 9 bases, 11 bases remained unmatched. Germline V lookup: CDR1 MNHEY, CDR2 SMNVEV (reference sequence).

Written as DNA, the CDR3 is TGCGCCAGCAGCTTGCTGCAGGGGGCTGTGGAGACCCAGTACTTC. It specifies CASSLLQGAVETQYF. The V call is TRBV5-1, the J call TRBJ2-7, with TRBD1 matching over 8 bases. The J call is uncertain, as TRBJ2-5 better fits the DNA end. The germline CDR1 and CDR2 sequences are SGHRS and YFSETQ. CDR3 length: 15 residues.

A word on this clonotype: Possible read error: a much larger clone is one base away. The genes are TRBV12-3 or TRBV12-4 and TRBJ1-4; 8 positions agree with TRBD1. The J segment lost 5 bases and the V segment lost 7 bases, leaving 6 bases of the junction unmatched. This CDR3 region has 14 residues. The CDR3 spells CASNPGQVNEKLFF. CDR3 coding DNA: TGTGCCAGCAATCCGGGACAGGTGAATGAAAAACTGTTTTTT.

The gene calls are TRBV19 and TRBJ1-1; the D is unclear. V was clipped by 9 bases and J by 0 bases, with 17 bases between them. The CDR3 sequence is 15 residues long. In germline, CDR1 is LNHDA, CDR2 SQIVND (reference sequence). CDR3 DNA: TGTGCCAGCTCTCGCACAGCAGACATGAACACTGAAGCTTTCTTT. This gives the protein CASSRTADMNTEAFF.

The chain joins TRBV12-3 or TRBV12-4 to TRBJ2-6; 8 bases agree with TRBD1. The V gene end was trimmed by 3 bases and the J gene end by 2 bases; junction bases not matched to a gene: 18. This CDR3 has 21 amino acids. The CDR3 protein is CASSLRRDRTNTWPGANVLTF. CDR3 in DNA: TGTGCCAGCAGTTTGCGACGGGACAGGACTAACACTTGGCCTGGGGCCAACGTCCTGACTTTC.

With regard to this clonotype: This could be a read error, since a much larger clone is one nucleotide away. This chain uses TRBV6-2 or TRBV6-3 with TRBJ2-5, with D tentatively TRBD2 (5 bases). Germline V gives CDR1 MNHEY, CDR2 SVGEGT. CDR3 length: 15 amino acids. The CDR3 region has the DNA TGTGCCAGCAGTTACTCGTATATAGGAGGAGAGCCCCAGTACTTC. The encoded protein is CASSYSYIGGEPQYF.

This clonotype was seen at least ten times. The V and J genes are TRBV12-3 or TRBV12-4 and TRBJ1-1; TRBD1 aligns across 7 bases. This CDR3 spans 13 amino acids. With V trimmed by 6 bases and J by 1 base, 2 bases remained unmatched. The CDR3 sequence is CASSGQANTEAFF. DNA of the CDR3: TGTGCCAGCAGCGGACAGGCGAACACTGAAGCTTTCTTT.

There are many counts of this clonotype. The chain has TRBV20-1 and TRBJ2-5; 7 nucleotides align to TRBD2. In germline, CDR1 is DFQATT, CDR2 SNEGSKA (reference sequence). V gave up 0 bases and J gave up 3 bases; unmatched junction bases: 10. The CDR3 consists of 16 residues. CDR3 in amino acids: CSARDLLAAIKETQYF. Written as DNA, the CDR3 is TGCAGTGCTAGAGATCTCCTAGCGGCCATAAAAGAGACCCAGTACTTC.

This clonotype has a handful of counts. The J gene is TRBJ2-7, the V gene TRBV20-1; the match to TRBD2 covers 11 bases. V gave up 7 bases and J gave up 6 bases; unmatched junction bases: 11. The CDR3 is 14 amino acids. Looked up from germline, CDR1 is DFQATT and CDR2 is SNEGSKA (reference sequence). The CDR3 DNA reads TGCAGTGGGTTCGGTAGCGGGAGGGCCGGCGAGCAGTACTTC. Protein: CSGFGSGRAGEQYF.

The V gene is TRBV6-5, the J gene TRBJ1-2, with unresolved D. CDR3 size: 12 residues. Germline V gene data show CDR1 as MNHEY and CDR2 as SVGAGI. V gave up 6 bases and J gave up 6 bases, with 11 bases separating them. The CDR3 is CASSLQWDGYTF. The CDR3, as DNA: TGTGCCAGCAGCCTACAATGGGATGGCTACACCTTC.

Many counts were recorded for this clonotype. V usage is TRBV7-2 and J usage is TRBJ2-7; D gene ambiguous. The germline V and J ends were trimmed by 5 bases and 4 bases, with 12 bases remaining between them. Germline lookup yields CDR1 SGHTA and CDR2 FQGNSA. This CDR3 has 13 residues. CDR3 nucleotide sequence: TGTGCCAGCAGCCCGCCCTTTGGGTACGAGCAGTACTTC. This gives the protein CASSPPFGYEQYF.